These 2 T cell receptor beta chains came from one sample sequenced in a study of vaccination and CD4 T cells after COVID-19. Cultured CD4+ T-cell DNA underwent Oncomine TCR Beta short-read sequencing. One entry per CDR3 protein, called by TCRdb with MiXCR from the PCR reads. The table shows roughly 7,600 distinct CDR3 sequences, with about 19% occurring only once. The antigens of these receptors remain unknown. Stated treatment: roughly 10-day PBMC culture with coronavirus spike peptide pools or control peptides (ViraFEST assay). Sequencing used CD4+ T cells from blood, cultured in vitro, obtained after SARS-CoV-2 vaccination. Receptors originate from a human donor who had recovered from COVID-19.

This clonotype was counted between two and nine times. This rearrangement joins TRBV7-2 to TRBJ1-1; D is unresolved. The germline V gene encodes CDR1 SGHTA and CDR2 FQGNSA. The CDR3 is 13 residues long. V gave up 6 bases and J gave up 1 base, with 9 bases separating them. The CDR3 DNA reads TGTGCCAGCAGACCGACGAAGAACACTGAAGCTTTCTTT. Protein sequence: CASRPTKNTEAFF.

The table lists this clonotype with a few counts. This chain joins TRBV28 and TRBJ2-3, with D possibly TRBD2 on 6 matching bases. The CDR3 has 14 amino acids. From germline, CDR1 is MDHEN and CDR2 SYDVKM. V was trimmed by 4 bases and J by 1 base, leaving 9 bases between them. CDR3 nucleotide sequence: TGTGCCAGCAGTTCCGGGGGACGCACAGATACGCAGTATTTT. Protein sequence: CASSSGGRTDTQYF.